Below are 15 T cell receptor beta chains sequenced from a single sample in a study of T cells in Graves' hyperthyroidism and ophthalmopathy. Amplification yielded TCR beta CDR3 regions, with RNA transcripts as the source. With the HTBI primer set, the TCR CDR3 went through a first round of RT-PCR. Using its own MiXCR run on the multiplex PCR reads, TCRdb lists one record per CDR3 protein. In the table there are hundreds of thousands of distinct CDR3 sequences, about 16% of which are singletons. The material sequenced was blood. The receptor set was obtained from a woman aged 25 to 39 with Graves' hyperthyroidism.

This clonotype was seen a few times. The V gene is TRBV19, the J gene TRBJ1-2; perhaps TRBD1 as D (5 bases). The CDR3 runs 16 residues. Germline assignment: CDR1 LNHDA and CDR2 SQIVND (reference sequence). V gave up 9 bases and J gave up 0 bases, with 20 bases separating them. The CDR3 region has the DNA TGTGCCAGCCGTGGTGACACGGGACGGTCTAACTATGGCTACACCTTC. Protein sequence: CASRGDTGRSNYGYTF.

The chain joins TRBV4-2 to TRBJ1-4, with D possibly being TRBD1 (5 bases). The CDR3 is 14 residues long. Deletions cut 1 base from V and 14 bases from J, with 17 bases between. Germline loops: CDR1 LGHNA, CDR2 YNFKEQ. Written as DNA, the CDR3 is TGTGCCAGCAGCCAAGCCCTGGAGGGACCGGTTCTGTTTTTT. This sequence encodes CASSQALEGPVLFF.

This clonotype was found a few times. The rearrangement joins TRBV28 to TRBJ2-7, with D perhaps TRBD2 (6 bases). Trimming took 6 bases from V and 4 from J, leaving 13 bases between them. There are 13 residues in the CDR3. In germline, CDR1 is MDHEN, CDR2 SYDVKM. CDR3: CASSPGVMYEQYF. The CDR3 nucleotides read TGTGCCAGCAGCCCGGGGGTCATGTACGAGCAGTACTTC.

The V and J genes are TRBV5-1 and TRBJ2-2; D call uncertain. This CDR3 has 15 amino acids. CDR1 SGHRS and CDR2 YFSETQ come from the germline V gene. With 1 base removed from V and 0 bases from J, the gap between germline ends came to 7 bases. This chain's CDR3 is CASSLSQTNTGELFF. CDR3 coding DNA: TGCGCCAGCAGCTTGTCCCAGACGAACACCGGGGAGCTGTTTTTT.

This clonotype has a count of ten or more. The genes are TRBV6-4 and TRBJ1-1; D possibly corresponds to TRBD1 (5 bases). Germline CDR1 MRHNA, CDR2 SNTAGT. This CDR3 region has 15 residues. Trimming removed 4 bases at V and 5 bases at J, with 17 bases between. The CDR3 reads CASSGRGRAVTEAFF. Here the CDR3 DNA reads TGTGCCAGCAGTGGGAGGGGCAGGGCCGTGACTGAAGCTTTCTTT.

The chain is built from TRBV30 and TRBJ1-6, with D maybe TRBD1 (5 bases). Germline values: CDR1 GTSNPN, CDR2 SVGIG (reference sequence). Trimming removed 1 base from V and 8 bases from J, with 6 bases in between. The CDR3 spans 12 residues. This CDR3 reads CAWSGTHSPLHF. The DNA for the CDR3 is TGTGCCTGGAGTGGGACACATTCACCCCTCCACTTT.

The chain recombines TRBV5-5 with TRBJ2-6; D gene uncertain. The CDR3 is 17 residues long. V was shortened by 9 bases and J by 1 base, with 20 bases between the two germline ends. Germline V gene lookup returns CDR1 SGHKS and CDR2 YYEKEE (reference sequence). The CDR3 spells CATRLWGAQSGANVLTF. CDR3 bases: TGTGCCACACGCCTTTGGGGTGCACAATCTGGGGCCAACGTCCTGACTTTC.

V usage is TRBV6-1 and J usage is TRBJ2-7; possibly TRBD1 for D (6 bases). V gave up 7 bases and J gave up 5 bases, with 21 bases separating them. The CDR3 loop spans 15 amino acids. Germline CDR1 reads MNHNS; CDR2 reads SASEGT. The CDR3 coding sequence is TGTGCCAGCAACGGGTGGACCAGGGGAGACGACGAGCAGTACTTC. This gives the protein CASNGWTRGDDEQYF.

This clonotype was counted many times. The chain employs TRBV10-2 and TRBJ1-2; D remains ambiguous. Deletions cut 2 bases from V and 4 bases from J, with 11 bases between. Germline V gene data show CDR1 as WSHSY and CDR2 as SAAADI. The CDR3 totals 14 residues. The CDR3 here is CASSETGVGYGYTF. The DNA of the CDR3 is TGCGCCAGCAGTGAGACCGGGGTTGGCTATGGCTACACCTTC.

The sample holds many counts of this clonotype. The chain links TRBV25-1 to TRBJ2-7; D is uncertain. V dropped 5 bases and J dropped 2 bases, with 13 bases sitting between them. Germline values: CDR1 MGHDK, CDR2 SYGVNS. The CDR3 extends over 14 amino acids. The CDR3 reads CASSPERNPYEQYF. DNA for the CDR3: TGTGCCAGCAGTCCCGAGAGGAATCCCTACGAGCAGTACTTC.

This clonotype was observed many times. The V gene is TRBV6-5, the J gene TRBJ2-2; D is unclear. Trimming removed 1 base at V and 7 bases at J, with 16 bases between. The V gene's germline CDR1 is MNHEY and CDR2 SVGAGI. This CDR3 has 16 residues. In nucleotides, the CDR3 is TGTGCCAGCAGTTACTTCACCCCTCATCGGCACGGGGAGCTGTTTTTT. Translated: CASSYFTPHRHGELFF.

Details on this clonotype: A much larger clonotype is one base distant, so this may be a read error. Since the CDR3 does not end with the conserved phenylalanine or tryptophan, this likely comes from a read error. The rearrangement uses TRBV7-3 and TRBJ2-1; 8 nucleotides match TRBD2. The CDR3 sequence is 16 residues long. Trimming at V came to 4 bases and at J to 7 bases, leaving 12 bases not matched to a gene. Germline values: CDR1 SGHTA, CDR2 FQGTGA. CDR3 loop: CASSSLRGDRVNEQFS. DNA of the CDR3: TGTGCCAGCAGCTCGCTGCGGGGGGATCGGGTAAATGAGCAGTTCTCC.

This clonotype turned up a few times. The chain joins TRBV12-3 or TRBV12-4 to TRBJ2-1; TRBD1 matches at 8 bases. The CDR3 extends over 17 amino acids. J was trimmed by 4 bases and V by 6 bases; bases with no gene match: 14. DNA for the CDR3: TGTGCCAGCAGCCGAGGACAGGGCGCGGACCAATACAATGAGCAGTTCTTC. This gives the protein CASSRGQGADQYNEQFF.

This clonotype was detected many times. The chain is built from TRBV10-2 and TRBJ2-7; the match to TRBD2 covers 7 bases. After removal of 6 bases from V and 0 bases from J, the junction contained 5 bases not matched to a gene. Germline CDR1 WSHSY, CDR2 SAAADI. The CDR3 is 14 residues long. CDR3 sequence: CASRIQRGSYEQYF. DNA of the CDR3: TGCGCCAGCAGGATCCAGCGGGGCTCCTACGAGCAGTACTTC.

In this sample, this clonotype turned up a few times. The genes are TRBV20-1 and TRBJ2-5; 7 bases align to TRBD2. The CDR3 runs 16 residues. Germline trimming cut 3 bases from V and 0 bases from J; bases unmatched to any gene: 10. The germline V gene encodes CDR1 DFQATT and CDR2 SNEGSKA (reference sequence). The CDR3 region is CSARGLTSLYQETQYF. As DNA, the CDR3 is TGCAGTGCTAGGGGTCTGACTAGCTTGTACCAAGAGACCCAGTACTTC.